One sample yielded the 10 T cell receptor beta chains listed below, sequenced in a study of blood T cell repertoires in COVID-19. Generated by immunoSEQ multiplex PCR, the TCRdb table keeps only in-frame clones and is missing some. The data contain about 190,000 clones, over 70% of them seen just once; the ten biggest clones take up 6% to 8.5%. What was sequenced was peripheral blood. The receptors stem from a man aged 55 to 70 with acute or convalescent COVID-19.

The chain's CDR3 is CASSEGTDYNEQFF. The CDR3 nucleotides are TGTGCCAGCAGTGAAGGGACAGATTACAATGAGCAGTTCTTC. The gene calls are TRBV6-1 and TRBJ2-1; the D gene is possibly TRBD1 (6 bases). This CDR3 has 14 amino acids. The V end was cut by 1 base, the J end by 4 bases, with 8 bases between. Germline assignment: CDR1 MNHNS and CDR2 SASEGT.

The chain recombines TRBV27 with TRBJ1-2, with D maybe TRBD1 (6 bases). CDR1 MNHEY and CDR2 SMNVEV come from the germline V gene (reference sequence). The CDR3 runs to 13 residues. V dropped 4 bases and J dropped 6 bases, with 12 bases sitting between them. The DNA for the CDR3 is TGTGCCAGCAGTTCGAATAACAGGGATGGCTACACCTTC. Amino acids: CASSSNNRDGYTF.

This rearrangement joins TRBV6-5 to TRBJ2-7; no definite D call. This CDR3 has 15 amino acids. Germline CDR1 is MNHEY and CDR2 is SVGAGI. The V gene lost 11 bases and the J gene lost 4 bases, with 24 bases spanning the gap. In DNA form, the CDR3 reads TGTGCCGTATCCCCTGCGGTGCGCGGCCCATACGAGCAGTACTTC. It translates to CAVSPAVRGPYEQYF.

The rearrangement uses TRBV7-9 and TRBJ1-1; D possibly corresponds to TRBD1 (5 bases). The CDR3 contains 14 residues. Trimming took off 1 base at V and 4 bases at J, with 10 bases between the two ends. Germline CDR1 SEHNR, CDR2 FQNEAQ (reference sequence). In DNA form, the CDR3 reads TGTGCCAGCAGCTTAGAAATAGGGGTCACTGAAGCTTTCTTT. Translation: CASSLEIGVTEAFF. Based on the CDR3 plus reference TRBV7-9 and TRBJ1-1, the full variable domain is DTGVSQNPRHKITKRGQNVTFRCDPISEHNRLYWYRQTLGQGPEFLTYFQNEAQLEKSRLLSDRFSAERPKGSFSTLEIQRTEQGDSAMYLCASSLEIGVTEAFFGQGTRLTVV.

The chain couples TRBV4-1 to TRBJ1-5; 9 bases are a match to TRBD1. The germline CDR1 and CDR2 sequences are MGHRA and YSYEKL. Trimming at V came to 0 bases and at J to 9 bases, leaving 9 bases not matched to a gene. The CDR3 length is 16 residues. The CDR3 nucleotides are TGCGCCAGCAGCCAAGAGGACAGGGGCCTGACCGGGCCCCAGCATTTT. Its protein product is CASSQEDRGLTGPQHF.

This chain joins TRBV27 and TRBJ1-5; tentatively, D is TRBD1 (5 bases). CDR3 length: 16 residues. Germline CDR1 and CDR2: MNHEY and SMNVEV (reference sequence). V dropped 11 bases and J dropped 1 base, with 21 bases sitting between them. The CDR3 DNA follows: TGTGCCGCCTTTCCATCCTGGGGGGACAGCAATCAGCCCCAGCATTTT. Translated, it gives CAAFPSWGDSNQPQHF.

V is TRBV3-1 (or the pseudogene TRBV3-2) and J is TRBJ2-3; D is perhaps TRBD2 (7 bases). Trimming cost V 7 bases and J 0 bases, with 20 bases left between them. Germline CDR1 is LGHDT and CDR2 is YNNKEL (reference sequence). The CDR3 has 17 amino acids. The CDR3: CASKGEASGFSTDTQYF. In nucleotides, the CDR3 is TGTGCCAGCAAGGGGGAGGCTAGCGGATTTAGCACAGATACGCAGTATTTT.

V and J are TRBV27 and TRBJ2-6; D gene ambiguous. The ends were cut back, 3 bases at V and 0 bases at J, with 12 bases in the middle. CDR3 length: 17 amino acids. CDR1 and CDR2 from the germline V gene are MNHEY and SMNVEV (reference sequence). The CDR3 nucleotides are TGTGCCAGCAGTTTGGCCAGGCCTATCTCTGGGGCCAACGTCCTGACTTTC. It yields the protein CASSLARPISGANVLTF.

The V call is TRBV10-1, the J call TRBJ2-2; no reliable D call. Per the germline V gene, CDR1 is WNHNN and CDR2 is SYGVQD (reference sequence). V lost 5 bases and J lost 0, with 7 bases in between. The CDR3 loop spans 14 amino acids. The CDR3 coding sequence is TGCGCCAGCAGTTGGGCCACGAACACCGGGGAGCTGTTTTTT. It translates to CASSWATNTGELFF.

This clone appeared once. The genes are TRBV5-4 and TRBJ2-1; D might be TRBD2 (6 bases). Trimming took off 3 bases at V and 2 bases at J, with 15 bases between the two ends. The CDR3 sequence is 16 residues long. Looked up from germline, CDR1 is SGHNT and CDR2 is YYREEE (reference sequence). CDR3 amino acids: CASSSSTSTPYNEQFF. The CDR3 DNA is TGTGCCAGCAGCTCGTCTACTAGCACCCCCTACAATGAGCAGTTCTTC.